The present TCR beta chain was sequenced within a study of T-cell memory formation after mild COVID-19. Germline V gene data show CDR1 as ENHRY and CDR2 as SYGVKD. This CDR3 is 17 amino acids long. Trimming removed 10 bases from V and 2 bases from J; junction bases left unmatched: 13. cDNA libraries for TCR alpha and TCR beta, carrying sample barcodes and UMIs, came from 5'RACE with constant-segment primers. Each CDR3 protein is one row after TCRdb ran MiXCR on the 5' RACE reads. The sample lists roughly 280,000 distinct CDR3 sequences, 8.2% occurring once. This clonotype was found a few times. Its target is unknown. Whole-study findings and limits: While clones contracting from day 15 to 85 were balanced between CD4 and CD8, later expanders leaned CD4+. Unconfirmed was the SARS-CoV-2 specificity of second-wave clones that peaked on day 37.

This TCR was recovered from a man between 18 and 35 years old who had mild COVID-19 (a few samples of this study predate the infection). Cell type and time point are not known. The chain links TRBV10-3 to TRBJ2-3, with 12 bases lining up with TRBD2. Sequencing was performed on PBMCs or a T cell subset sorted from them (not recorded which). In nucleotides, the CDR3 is TGTGCCAGCACCACTAGCGGGGGGCCAAGGGTCACAGATACGCAGTATTTT. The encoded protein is CASTTSGGPRVTDTQYF.